This T cell receptor beta chain comes out of a study of cytomegalovirus exposure and HLA in healthy donors. Trimming removed 3 bases from V and 5 bases from J, with 13 bases in between. Germline values: CDR1 LNHDA, CDR2 SQIVND (reference sequence). The CDR3 totals 14 residues. PCR primers comprised 60 Vbeta and 13 Jbeta primers. Produced via immunoSEQ multiplex PCR; TCRdb's table is partial and in-frame only. This repertoire shows more than 60,000 clones, around 80% found once; its top ten account for about 20%. This chain uses TRBV19 with TRBJ1-1; maybe TRBD1 (5 bases). The TCR sequence derives from a man between 65 and 85 years old in good health and CMV-seropositive. Sequences were obtained from PBMCs. The CDR3 DNA follows: TGTGCCAGTAGTATTCCAGGGCGGGGGACTGAAGCTTTCTTT. Amino acids: CASSIPGRGTEAFF.